Following are 22 T cell receptor beta chains from one sample sequenced in a study of cytomegalovirus exposure and HLA in healthy donors. Primers for the PCR totalled 60 Vbeta and 13 Jbeta. Clones were sequenced by immunoSEQ multiplex PCR, and TCRdb holds only the in-frame ones, with some missing. The table lists approximately 120,000 clones, roughly 78% of them singletons. The specimen sequenced was PBMCs. Every receptor here comes from a man aged 25-45 years in good health and CMV-seropositive.

This chain connects TRBV10-3 to TRBJ2-3; TRBD2 matches 13 bases. Losses at the gene ends were 5 bases for V and 6 bases for J; bases not matched to a gene: 5. The CDR3 loop spans 15 amino acids. The V gene's germline CDR1 is ENHRY and CDR2 SYGVKD. The CDR3 region has the DNA TGTGCCATCAGTAGAGGACTAGCGGGAGCCGATACGCAGTATTTT. Translating gives CAISRGLAGADTQYF.

V is TRBV6-6 and J is TRBJ1-5; no definite D call. Germline V gene data show CDR1 as MNHNY and CDR2 as SVGAGI (reference sequence). V shed 6 bases and J shed 2 bases, with 8 bases lying between them. The CDR3 contains 13 residues. CDR3 DNA sequence: TGTGCCAGCAGGGTACAAGGCAATCAGCCCCAGCATTTT. This translates into CASRVQGNQPQHF.

This chain uses TRBV7-8 with TRBJ1-5; D is perhaps TRBD1 (6 bases). This CDR3 has 16 amino acids. CDR1 is SGHVS and CDR2 is FQNEAQ in the germline V gene. V shed 6 bases and J shed 0 bases, with 15 bases lying between them. In nucleotides, the CDR3 is TGTGCCAGCAGTCCCCACAGGGCTAATAGCAATCAGCCCCAGCATTTT. It translates to CASSPHRANSNQPQHF.

The genes are TRBV29-1 and TRBJ2-3; weak D call: TRBD2 (6 bases). V was pared by 3 bases and J by 5 bases, with 15 bases between. The germline gives CDR1 SQVTM, CDR2 ANQGSEA. CDR3 length: 14 amino acids. In DNA, the CDR3 is TGCAGCGTTGAGATTGGAGGGAGAGGAGATACGCAGTATTTT. This sequence encodes CSVEIGGRGDTQYF.

The V and J genes are TRBV7-2 and TRBJ2-5; D possibly corresponds to TRBD1 (5 bases). Between the trimmed V and J ends, which lost 2 bases and 5 bases, there was a span of 12 bases. Germline CDR1 and CDR2: SGHTA and FQGNSA. CDR3 length: 14 residues. CDR3 region: CASSLNRGDETQYF. CDR3 bases: TGTGCCAGCAGCTTAAATAGGGGCGATGAGACCCAGTACTTC.

The J gene is TRBJ2-7, the V gene TRBV27; 14 nucleotides align to TRBD2. V lost 6 bases, J lost 7 bases, and 8 bases stayed unmatched. The CDR3 covers 15 residues. From germline, CDR1 is MNHEY and CDR2 SMNVEV (reference sequence). The CDR3 DNA is TGTGCCAGCAGCCCGGGACTAGCGGGAGTTCGGGAGCAGTACTTC. Protein product: CASSPGLAGVREQYF.

This sequence joins TRBV4-3 and TRBJ1-1, with D uncertain. Germline CDR1 reads LGHNA; CDR2 reads YSLEER. V gave up 1 base and J gave up 0 bases, with 9 bases separating them. This CDR3 comprises 15 residues. The CDR3 reads CASSQAHSMNTEAFF. The CDR3 nucleotides read TGCGCCAGCAGCCAAGCCCACAGCATGAACACTGAAGCTTTCTTT.

The CDR3 reads CASSWGTSSYEQYF. CDR3 DNA sequence: TGCGCCAGCAGCTGGGGGACTAGCTCCTACGAGCAGTACTTC. The chain carries TRBV5-1 and TRBJ2-7, with 8 bases matching TRBD2. From germline, CDR1 is SGHRS and CDR2 YFSETQ. V was pared by 3 bases and J by 0 bases, with 2 bases of the junction left unmatched. The CDR3 has 14 amino acids.

V is TRBV4-2 and J is TRBJ2-1, with D tentatively TRBD2 (6 bases). CDR3 length: 17 residues. With 1 base removed from V and 0 bases from J, the gap between germline ends came to 13 bases. Germline CDR1 reads LGHNA; CDR2 reads YNFKEQ. The CDR3 DNA follows: TGTGCCAGCAGCCAAGTAACTAGCTCCTCCTCCTACAATGAGCAGTTCTTC. Amino acid sequence: CASSQVTSSSSYNEQFF.

The V gene is TRBV2, the J gene TRBJ2-2, with 8 bases matching TRBD1. CDR1 is SNHLY and CDR2 is FYNNEI in the germline V gene. Trimming cost V 8 bases and J 3 bases; bases outside gene matches: 8. This CDR3 has 15 residues. The CDR3 nucleotides read TGTGCCAGCGGACTACAGGGACAGGACACCGGGGAGCTGTTTTTT. Amino acid sequence: CASGLQGQDTGELFF.

V gene TRBV7-3 combines with J gene TRBJ2-3; maybe TRBD2 (6 bases). Trimming left V 5 bases short and J 2 bases short, with 23 bases between. CDR3 length: 18 amino acids. The germline CDR1 and CDR2 sequences are SGHTA and FQGTGA. The CDR3 DNA sequence: TGTGCCAGCAGCCTCTTTAGCCTCTCGGGAGTGCCCACAGATACGCAGTATTTT. It specifies CASSLFSLSGVPTDTQYF. The full variable domain, rest sourced from reference TRBV7-3 and TRBJ2-3, is GAGVSQTPSNKVTEKGKYVELRCDPISGHTALYWYRQSLGQGPEFLIYFQGTGAADDSGLPNDRFFAVRPEGSVSTLKIQRTERGDSAVYLCASSLFSLSGVPTDTQYFGPGTRLTVL.

The V call is TRBV7-9, the J call TRBJ1-2; D not resolved. The germline V gene has CDR1 SEHNR and CDR2 FQNEAQ (reference sequence). The CDR3 totals 14 residues. The V end was cut by 1 base, the J end by 7 bases, with 13 bases between. The CDR3 protein is CASSLVVPERGYTF. CDR3 nucleotide sequence: TGTGCCAGCAGCTTAGTAGTGCCAGAGCGTGGCTACACCTTC.

This clone appeared once. The chain carries TRBV10-3 and TRBJ2-7; D gene unclear. With 0 bases removed from V and 2 bases from J, the gap between germline ends came to 14 bases. This CDR3 is built from 16 residues. Germline loops: CDR1 ENHRY, CDR2 SYGVKD. CDR3 bases: TGTGCCATCAGTGAGTCCCGCCGTGCAGAAGCCTACGAGCAGTACTTC. It translates to CAISESRRAEAYEQYF.

The rearrangement links TRBV29-1 to TRBJ2-1; 9 nucleotides line up with TRBD2. V lost 5 bases, J lost 5 bases, and 13 bases stayed unmatched. Germline assignment: CDR1 SQVTM and CDR2 ANQGSEA. The CDR3 is made up of 16 amino acids. CDR3 amino acids: CSVKDSGSVPNNEQFF. CDR3 nucleotide sequence: TGCAGCGTTAAGGATAGCGGGAGCGTTCCAAACAATGAGCAGTTCTTC.

The J gene is TRBJ2-1, the V gene TRBV11-2; D is uncertain. The V and J ends lost 4 bases and 5 bases respectively, with 9 bases between them. The CDR3 has 13 amino acids. The V gene's germline CDR1 is SGHAT and CDR2 FQNNGV. The CDR3 reads CASSSSANNEQFF. CDR3 DNA: TGTGCCAGCAGCTCTAGTGCGAACAATGAGCAGTTCTTC.

The chain links TRBV7-2 to TRBJ2-7, with 10 bases lining up with TRBD2. With 2 bases clipped from V and 0 bases from J, the junction kept 7 bases outside the gene matches. Germline V gene data show CDR1 as SGHTA and CDR2 as FQGNSA. CDR3 size: 17 residues. This CDR3 reads CASSLPLAGAHSYEQYF. The CDR3 coding sequence is TGTGCCAGCAGCTTACCGCTAGCGGGAGCCCACTCCTACGAGCAGTACTTC.

This chain connects TRBV5-6 to TRBJ1-2; TRBD1 is a possible D gene (5 bases). The germline gives CDR1 SGHDT, CDR2 YYEEEE. Trimming left V 9 bases short and J 1 base short, with 10 bases between. The CDR3 spans 12 residues. CDR3 coding DNA: TGTGCCACTTTTCAGGGTAACTATGGCTACACCTTC. As protein: CATFQGNYGYTF.

The rearrangement joins TRBV9 to TRBJ2-1; the match to TRBD1 covers 8 bases. Germline V CDR1 and CDR2: SGDLS, YYNGEE. Trimming took 4 bases from V and 8 from J; bases not matched to a gene: 14. There are 16 residues in the CDR3. CDR3 DNA: TGTGCCAGCAGCTTACACCGGGACAGGTTTTTCGATGAGCAGTTCTTC. Protein: CASSLHRDRFFDEQFF.

V and J are TRBV10-3 and TRBJ2-2; a possible D gene is TRBD2 (6 bases). The V and J ends lost 2 bases and 5 bases respectively, with 15 bases between them. Germline assignment: CDR1 ENHRY and CDR2 SYGVKD. The CDR3 has 16 amino acids. CDR3 bases: TGTGCCATCAGTGAGGGTCCCTTAGCGGAAACCGGGGAGCTGTTTTTT. It encodes CAISEGPLAETGELFF.

The CDR3 reads CASSPQDRGSYGYTF. The CDR3 DNA is TGTGCCAGCAGTCCCCAAGACAGGGGCAGCTATGGCTACACCTTC. The chain links TRBV28 to TRBJ1-2, with TRBD1 identical over 8 bases. After removal of 5 bases from V and 4 bases from J, the junction contained 9 bases not matched to a gene. The CDR3 contains 15 residues. The germline CDR1 and CDR2 sequences are MDHEN and SYDVKM.

This chain links TRBV19 with TRBJ2-7, with D uncertain. The CDR3 sequence is 14 residues long. Germline values: CDR1 LNHDA, CDR2 SQIVND (reference sequence). The V end was cut by 6 bases, the J end by 2 bases, with 14 bases between. The CDR3 reads CASSRPGRAYEQYF. Written as DNA, the CDR3 is TGTGCCAGTAGCCGTCCTGGTCGGGCCTACGAGCAGTACTTC.

The genes are TRBV21-1 and TRBJ2-7; the table's TRBD2 call for D was not verified on the DNA. TRBV21-1 is recorded as a pseudogene. The CDR3 contains 13 residues. CDR3 in DNA: TGTGCTCAATATCGGGGGGCCCCCTACGGGCAGTACTTC. This gives the protein CAQYRGAPYGQYF.